The sequence of this T cell receptor beta chain was determined in a study of T cell changes during pregnancy in multiple sclerosis. Germline V gene lookup returns CDR1 SQVTM and CDR2 ANQGSEA. CDR3 length: 15 amino acids. After removal of 7 bases from V and 0 bases from J, the junction contained 8 bases not matched to a gene. The method was immunoSEQ multiplex PCR; TCRdb's version includes in-frame clones alone and lacks a portion of them. The sample yields 65,000 to 80,000 clones, 93% seen once. Specimen: peripheral blood, collected in the second trimester of pregnancy. J is TRBJ2-2 and V is TRBV29-1; 7 bases are shared with TRBD2. This sequence was found in a female donor with multiple sclerosis, enrolled in a pregnancy study. The CDR3 DNA follows: TGCAGCGCGCGAGCGGGGCACGCGAACACCGGGGAGCTGTTTTTT. It translates to CSARAGHANTGELFF.